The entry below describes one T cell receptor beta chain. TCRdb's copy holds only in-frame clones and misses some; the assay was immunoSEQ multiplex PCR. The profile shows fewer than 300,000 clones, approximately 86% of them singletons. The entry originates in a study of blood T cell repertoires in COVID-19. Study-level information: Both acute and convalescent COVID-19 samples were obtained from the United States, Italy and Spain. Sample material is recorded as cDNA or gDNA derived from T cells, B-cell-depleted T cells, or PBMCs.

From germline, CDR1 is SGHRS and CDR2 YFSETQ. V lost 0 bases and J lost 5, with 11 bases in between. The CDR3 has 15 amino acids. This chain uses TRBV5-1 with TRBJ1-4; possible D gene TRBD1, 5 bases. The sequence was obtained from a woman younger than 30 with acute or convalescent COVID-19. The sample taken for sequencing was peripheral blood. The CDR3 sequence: CASSLGIQVNEKLFF. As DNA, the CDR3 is TGCGCCAGCAGCTTGGGGATACAGGTCAATGAAAAACTGTTTTTT.